The 11 T cell receptor beta chains listed next were all sequenced from one sample in a study of control samples from healthy donors and cancer patients. Libraries were prepared by immunoSEQ multiplex PCR; TCRdb keeps only in-frame clonotypes and omits some of them. This sample has some 120,000 clones; around 87% occur once, and the top ten carry approximately 1.1%. The sample comprised PBMCs. The source is a woman in her fifties or sixties with colorectal cancer.

The chain has TRBV7-2 and TRBJ2-7; D is perhaps TRBD1 (5 bases). The length of the CDR3 is 14 residues. V was pared by 5 bases and J by 2 bases, with 13 bases between. Germline V gene lookup returns CDR1 SGHTA and CDR2 FQGNSA. The CDR3 sequence: CASSVTGNTYEQYF. The CDR3 DNA is TGTGCCAGCAGCGTAACAGGCAACACCTACGAGCAGTACTTC.

This chain joins TRBV7-2 and TRBJ2-7, with TRBD2 identical over 10 bases. V gave up 2 bases and J gave up 7 bases; unmatched junction bases: 2. The CDR3 has 13 amino acids. Germline V gene lookup returns CDR1 SGHTA and CDR2 FQGNSA. The CDR3 nucleotides are TGTGCCAGCAGCTTATTTAGCGGGAGGGAGCAGTACTTC. The encoded protein is CASSLFSGREQYF.

The chain is built from TRBV2 and TRBJ1-2; TRBD1 aligns across 10 bases. Per the germline V gene, CDR1 is SNHLY and CDR2 is FYNNEI. V gave up 1 base and J gave up 5 bases; unmatched junction bases: 4. The CDR3 spans 15 residues. The CDR3 DNA follows: TGTGCCAGCAGTGAAGTAAGGACAGGGGGTTATGGCTACACCTTC. Translated: CASSEVRTGGYGYTF.

The V and J genes are TRBV5-4 and TRBJ2-7; TRBD2 is a possible D gene (6 bases). Germline V gene sequence: CDR1 SGHNT, CDR2 YYREEE (reference sequence). This CDR3 has 18 amino acids. V lost 0 bases to trimming and J lost 0 bases, with 19 bases between them. CDR3 in DNA: TGTGCCAGCAGCTTGGCCGGCCTTTCCGCGGGAAGCTCCTACGAGCAGTACTTC. Amino acids: CASSLAGLSAGSSYEQYF.

This chain uses TRBV9 with TRBJ2-3; D remains unclear. CDR3 size: 18 residues. Trimming shortened V by 0 bases and J by 2 bases, and 19 bases separated the two germline ends. The germline gives CDR1 SGDLS, CDR2 YYNGEE. The CDR3 loop reads CASSVGNFRLGTTDTQYF. The CDR3 region has the DNA TGTGCCAGCAGCGTAGGGAATTTTAGGCTGGGAACCACAGATACGCAGTATTTT.

The rearrangement joins TRBV18 to TRBJ1-5; perhaps TRBD1 as D (5 bases). V lost 2 bases and J lost 7, with 9 bases in between. The CDR3 sequence is 13 residues long. Looked up from germline, CDR1 is KGHSH and CDR2 is LQKENI. The CDR3 sequence is CASSPSRVQPQHF. CDR3 nucleotide sequence: TGTGCCAGCTCACCAAGCAGGGTCCAGCCCCAGCATTTT.

This chain uses TRBV7-9 with TRBJ2-7; 9 bases fit TRBD1. Trimming took 7 bases from V and 4 from J; bases not matched to a gene: 8. Germline-derived CDR1 and CDR2 are SEHNR and FQNEAQ (reference sequence). The length of the CDR3 is 14 residues. This CDR3 reads CASNPGTGSYEQYF. CDR3 bases: TGTGCCAGCAACCCCGGGACAGGGTCATACGAGCAGTACTTC. Supplemented by reference TRBV7-9 and TRBJ2-7, the full variable domain reads DTGVSQNPRHKITKRGQNVTFRCDPISEHNRLYWYRQTLGQGPEFLTYFQNEAQLEKSRLLSDRFSAERPKGSFSTLEIQRTEQGDSAMYLCASNPGTGSYEQYFGPGTRLTVT.

The V gene is TRBV11-2, the J gene TRBJ1-2, with TRBD1 as a possible D gene (5 bases). Deletions cut 0 bases from V and 2 bases from J, with 10 bases between. CDR1 is SGHAT, CDR2 FQNNGV, per germline. The CDR3 runs 15 residues. This CDR3 reads CASSLDGAANYGYTF. The CDR3 DNA sequence: TGTGCCAGCAGCTTAGATGGGGCAGCGAACTATGGCTACACCTTC.

J is TRBJ2-3 and V is TRBV7-6; a possible D gene is TRBD2 (6 bases). V gave up 4 bases and J gave up 3 bases, with 14 bases separating them. The CDR3 spans 15 residues. Per the germline V gene, CDR1 is SGHVS and CDR2 is FNYEAQ. CDR3 protein: CASSSPGGLTDTQYF. CDR3 nucleotide sequence: TGTGCCAGCAGCTCCCCCGGGGGTCTAACAGATACGCAGTATTTT.

The chain links TRBV2 to TRBJ2-7; 12 bases align to TRBD2. Germline lookup yields CDR1 SNHLY and CDR2 FYNNEI. There are 15 residues in the CDR3. Unmatched junction bases numbered 4, after V lost 3 bases and J lost 4 bases. In nucleotides, the CDR3 is TGTGCCAGCAGTGAGCCGACTAGCGGGAGATACGAGCAGTACTTC. Its protein product is CASSEPTSGRYEQYF.

The chain combines TRBV27 with TRBJ1-3; no clear D gene. The germline V and J ends were trimmed by 4 bases and 0 bases, with 10 bases remaining between them. CDR3 length equals 15 residues. Germline V gives CDR1 MNHEY, CDR2 SMNVEV (reference sequence). The CDR3 protein is CASSSQAFSGNTIYF. The CDR3 DNA is TGTGCCAGCAGTTCCCAAGCGTTCTCTGGAAACACCATATATTTT.